This TCR beta chain appears in the sequencing data of a study of cytomegalovirus exposure and HLA in healthy donors. The PCR used 60 Vbeta and 13 Jbeta primers. Method: immunoSEQ multiplex PCR; TCRdb's copy keeps in-frame clones and lacks some. The sample holds 150,000 to 200,000 clones, approximately 71% seen once. CDR1 is MNHEY and CDR2 is SMNVEV in the germline V gene (reference sequence). CDR3 length: 14 amino acids. With V trimmed by 3 bases and J by 7 bases, 7 bases remained unmatched. The chain has TRBV27 and TRBJ2-5; 8 nucleotides match TRBD1. This clonotype was sampled from a male donor in good health and CMV-seronegative. Sequencing was done on a sample of PBMCs. CDR3 DNA: TGTGCCAGCAGTTTCCAGGGGGCCGTAGGGACCCAGTACTTC. It is translated as CASSFQGAVGTQYF.